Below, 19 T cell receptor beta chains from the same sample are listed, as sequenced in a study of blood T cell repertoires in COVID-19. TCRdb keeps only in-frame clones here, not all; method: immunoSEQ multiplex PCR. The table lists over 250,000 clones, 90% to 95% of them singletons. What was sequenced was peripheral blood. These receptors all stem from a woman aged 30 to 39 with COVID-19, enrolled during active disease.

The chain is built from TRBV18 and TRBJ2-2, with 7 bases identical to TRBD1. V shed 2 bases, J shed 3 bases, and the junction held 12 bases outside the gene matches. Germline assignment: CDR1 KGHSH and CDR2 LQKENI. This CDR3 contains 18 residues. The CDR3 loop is CASSPRAPRTGDTGELFF. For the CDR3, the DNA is TGTGCCAGCTCACCAAGGGCCCCGAGGACAGGCGACACCGGGGAGCTGTTTTTT.

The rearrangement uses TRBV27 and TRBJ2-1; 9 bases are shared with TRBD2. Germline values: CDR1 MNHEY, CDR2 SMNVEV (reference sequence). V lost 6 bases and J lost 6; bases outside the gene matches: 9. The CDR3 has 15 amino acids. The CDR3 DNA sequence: TGTGCCAGCAGGGCGGGAGGGCCTCTATTCAATGAGCAGTTCTTC. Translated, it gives CASRAGGPLFNEQFF.

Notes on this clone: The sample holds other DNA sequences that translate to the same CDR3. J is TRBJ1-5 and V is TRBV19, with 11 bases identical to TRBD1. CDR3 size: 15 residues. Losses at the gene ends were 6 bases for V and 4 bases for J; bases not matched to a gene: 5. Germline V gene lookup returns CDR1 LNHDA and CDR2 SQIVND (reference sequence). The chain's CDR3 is CASSGTGGGNQPQHF. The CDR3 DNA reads TGTGCCAGTAGCGGGACAGGGGGTGGTAATCAGCCCCAGCATTTT.

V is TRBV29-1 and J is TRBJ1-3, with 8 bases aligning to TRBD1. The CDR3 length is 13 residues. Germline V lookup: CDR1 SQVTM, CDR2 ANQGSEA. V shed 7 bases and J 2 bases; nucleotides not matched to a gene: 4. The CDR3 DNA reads TGCAGCGCTGAGACAGGGGCTGGAAACACCATATATTTT. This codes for CSAETGAGNTIYF.

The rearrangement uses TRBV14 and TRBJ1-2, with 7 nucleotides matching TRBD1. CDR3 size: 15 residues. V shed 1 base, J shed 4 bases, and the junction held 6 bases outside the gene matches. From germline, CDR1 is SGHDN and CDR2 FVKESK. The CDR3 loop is CASSQGDSGPYGYTF. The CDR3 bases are TGTGCCAGCAGCCAAGGGGACAGTGGCCCCTATGGCTACACCTTC.

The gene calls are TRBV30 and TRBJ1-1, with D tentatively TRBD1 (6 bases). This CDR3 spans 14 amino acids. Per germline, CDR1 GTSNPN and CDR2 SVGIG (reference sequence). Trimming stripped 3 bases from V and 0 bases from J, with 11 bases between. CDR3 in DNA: TGTGCCTGGAGCAGGGGCCGAGTGAACACTGAAGCTTTCTTT. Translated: CAWSRGRVNTEAFF.

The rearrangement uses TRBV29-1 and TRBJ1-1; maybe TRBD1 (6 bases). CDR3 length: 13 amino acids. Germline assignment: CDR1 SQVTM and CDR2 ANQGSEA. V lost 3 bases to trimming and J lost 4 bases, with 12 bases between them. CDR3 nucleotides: TGCAGCGTTGATGTAGGGGGTAGCACTGAAGCTTTCTTT. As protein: CSVDVGGSTEAFF.

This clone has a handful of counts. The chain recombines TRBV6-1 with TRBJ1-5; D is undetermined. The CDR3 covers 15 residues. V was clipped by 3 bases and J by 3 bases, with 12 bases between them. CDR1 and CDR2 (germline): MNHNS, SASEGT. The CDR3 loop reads CASSDDKVLNQPQHF. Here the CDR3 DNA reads TGTGCCAGCAGTGACGACAAGGTCCTCAATCAGCCCCAGCATTTT.

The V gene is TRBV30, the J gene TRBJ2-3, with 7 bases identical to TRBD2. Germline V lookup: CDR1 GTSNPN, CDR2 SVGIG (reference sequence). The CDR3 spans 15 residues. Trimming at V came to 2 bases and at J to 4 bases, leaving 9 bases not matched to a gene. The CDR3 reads CAWSSGTTLADTQYF. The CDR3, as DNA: TGTGCCTGGAGTTCCGGGACTACCCTGGCAGATACGCAGTATTTT. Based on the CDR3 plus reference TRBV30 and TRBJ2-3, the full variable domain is SQTIHQWPATLVQPVGSPLSLECTVEGTSNPNLYWYRQAAGRGLQLLFYSVGIGQISSEVPQNLSASRPQDRQFILSSKKLLLSDSGFYLCAWSSGTTLADTQYFGPGTRLTVL.

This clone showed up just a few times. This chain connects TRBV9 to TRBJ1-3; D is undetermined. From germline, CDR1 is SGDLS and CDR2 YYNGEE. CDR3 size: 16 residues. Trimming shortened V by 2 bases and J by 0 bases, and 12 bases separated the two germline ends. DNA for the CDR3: TGTGCCAGCAGCGTCCAGAGGGTACCCTCTGGAAACACCATATATTTT. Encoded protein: CASSVQRVPSGNTIYF.

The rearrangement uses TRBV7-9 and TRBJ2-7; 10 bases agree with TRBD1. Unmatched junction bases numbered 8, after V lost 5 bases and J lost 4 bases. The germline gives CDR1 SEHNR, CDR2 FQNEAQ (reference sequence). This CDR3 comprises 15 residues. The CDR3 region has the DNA TGTGCCAGCAGCACCCGGGACAGGGGAATATACGAGCAGTACTTC. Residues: CASSTRDRGIYEQYF.

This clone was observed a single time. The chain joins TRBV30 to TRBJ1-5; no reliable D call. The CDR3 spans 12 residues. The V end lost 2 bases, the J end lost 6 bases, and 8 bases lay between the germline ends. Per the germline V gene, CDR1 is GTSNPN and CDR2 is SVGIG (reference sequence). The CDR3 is CAWSPSGQPQHF. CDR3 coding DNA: TGTGCCTGGAGTCCCTCCGGTCAGCCCCAGCATTTT.

Written as DNA, the CDR3 is TGTGCCACCAGCAGAGAGCCAGGGGGCTCCTACGAGCAGTACTTC. As protein: CATSREPGGSYEQYF. The chain recombines TRBV15 with TRBJ2-7; 7 nucleotides match TRBD1. CDR1 and CDR2 (germline): LNHNV, YYDKDF (reference sequence). V shed 0 bases and J 0 bases; nucleotides not matched to a gene: 2. There are 15 residues in the CDR3.

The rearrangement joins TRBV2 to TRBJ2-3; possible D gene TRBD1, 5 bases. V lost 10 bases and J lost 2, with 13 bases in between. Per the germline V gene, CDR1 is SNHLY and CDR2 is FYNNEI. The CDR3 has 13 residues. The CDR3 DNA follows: TGTGCCAACGACAGACAGTCCACAGATACGCAGTATTTT. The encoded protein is CANDRQSTDTQYF.

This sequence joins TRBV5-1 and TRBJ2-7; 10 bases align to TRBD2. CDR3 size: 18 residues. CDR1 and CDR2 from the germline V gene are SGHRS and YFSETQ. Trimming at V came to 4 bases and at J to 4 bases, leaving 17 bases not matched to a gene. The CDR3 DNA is TGCGCCAGCAGCCCCGCGCGGGCTAGCGGGGGAGTCACTTACGAGCAGTACTTC. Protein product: CASSPARASGGVTYEQYF.

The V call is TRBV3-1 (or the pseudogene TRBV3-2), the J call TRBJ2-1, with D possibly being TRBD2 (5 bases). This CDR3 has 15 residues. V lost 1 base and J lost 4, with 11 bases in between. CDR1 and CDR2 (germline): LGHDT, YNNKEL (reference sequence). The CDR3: CASSQARDVYNEQFF. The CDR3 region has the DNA TGTGCCAGCAGCCAAGCCCGGGATGTGTACAATGAGCAGTTCTTC.

The CDR3, as DNA: TGCGCCAGCAGCTTTTCCGGTCCCTCAGAAAAACTGTTTTTT. Encoded protein: CASSFSGPSEKLFF. The genes are TRBV5-1 and TRBJ1-4; no clear D. Trimming took off 2 bases at V and 8 bases at J, with 13 bases between the two ends. Per germline, CDR1 SGHRS and CDR2 YFSETQ. The length of the CDR3 is 14 residues.

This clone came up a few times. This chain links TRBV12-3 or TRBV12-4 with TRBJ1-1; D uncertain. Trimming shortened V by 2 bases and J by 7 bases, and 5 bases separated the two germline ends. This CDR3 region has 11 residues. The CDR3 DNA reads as TGTGCCAGCAGTTTATTAGATGAAGCTTTCTTT. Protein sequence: CASSLLDEAFF.

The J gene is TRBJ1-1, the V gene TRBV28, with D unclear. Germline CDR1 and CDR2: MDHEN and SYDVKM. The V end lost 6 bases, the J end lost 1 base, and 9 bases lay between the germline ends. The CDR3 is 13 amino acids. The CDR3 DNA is TGTGCCAGCAGCGGACGGGGGAACACTGAAGCTTTCTTT. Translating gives CASSGRGNTEAFF.